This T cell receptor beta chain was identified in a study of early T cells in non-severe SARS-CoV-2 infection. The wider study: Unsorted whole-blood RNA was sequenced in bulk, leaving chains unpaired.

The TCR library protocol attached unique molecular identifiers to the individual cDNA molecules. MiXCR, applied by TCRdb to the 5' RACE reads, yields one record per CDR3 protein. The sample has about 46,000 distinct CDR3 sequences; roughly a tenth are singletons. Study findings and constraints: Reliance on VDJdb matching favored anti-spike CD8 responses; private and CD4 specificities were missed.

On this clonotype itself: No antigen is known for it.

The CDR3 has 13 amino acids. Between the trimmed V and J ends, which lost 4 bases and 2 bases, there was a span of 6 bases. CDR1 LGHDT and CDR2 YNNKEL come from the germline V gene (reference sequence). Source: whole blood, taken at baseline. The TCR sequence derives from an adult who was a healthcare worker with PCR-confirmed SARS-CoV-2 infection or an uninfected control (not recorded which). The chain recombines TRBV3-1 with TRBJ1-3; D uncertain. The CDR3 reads CASSPTAGNTIYF. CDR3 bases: TGTGCCAGCAGCCCAACTGCTGGAAACACCATATATTTT.